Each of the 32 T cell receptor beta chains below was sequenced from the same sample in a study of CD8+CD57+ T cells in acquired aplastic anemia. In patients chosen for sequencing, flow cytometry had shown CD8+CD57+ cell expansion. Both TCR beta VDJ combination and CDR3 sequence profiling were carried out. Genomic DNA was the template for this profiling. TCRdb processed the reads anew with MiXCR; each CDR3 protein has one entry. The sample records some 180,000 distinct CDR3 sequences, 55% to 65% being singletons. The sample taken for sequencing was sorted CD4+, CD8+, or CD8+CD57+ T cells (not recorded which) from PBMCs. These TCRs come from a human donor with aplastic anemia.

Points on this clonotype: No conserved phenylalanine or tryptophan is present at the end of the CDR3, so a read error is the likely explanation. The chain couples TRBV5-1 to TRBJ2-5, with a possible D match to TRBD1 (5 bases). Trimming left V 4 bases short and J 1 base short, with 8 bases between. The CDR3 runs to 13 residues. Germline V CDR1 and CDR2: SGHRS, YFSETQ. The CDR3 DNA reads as TGCGCCAGCAGCCCAGGGCCCCAAGAGACCCAGTACCTC. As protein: CASSPGPQETQYL.

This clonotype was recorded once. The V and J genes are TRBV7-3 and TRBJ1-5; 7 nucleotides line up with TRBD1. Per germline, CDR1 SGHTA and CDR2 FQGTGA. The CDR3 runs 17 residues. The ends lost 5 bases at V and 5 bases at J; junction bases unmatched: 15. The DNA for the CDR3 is TGTGCCAGCAGCCTCCGAACAGGGGCTAGTTGGGATCAGCCCCAGCATTTT. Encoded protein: CASSLRTGASWDQPQHF. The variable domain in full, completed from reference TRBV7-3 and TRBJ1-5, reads GAGVSQTPSNKVTEKGKYVELRCDPISGHTALYWYRQSLGQGPEFLIYFQGTGAADDSGLPNDRFFAVRPEGSVSTLKIQRTERGDSAVYLCASSLRTGASWDQPQHFGDGTRLSIL.

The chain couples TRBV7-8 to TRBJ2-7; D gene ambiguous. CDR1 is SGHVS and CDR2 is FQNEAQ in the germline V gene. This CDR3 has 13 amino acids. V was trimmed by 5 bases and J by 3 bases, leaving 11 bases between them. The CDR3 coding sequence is TGTGCCAGCAGCCCAATGGGTGGCTACGAGCAGTACTTC. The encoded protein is CASSPMGGYEQYF.

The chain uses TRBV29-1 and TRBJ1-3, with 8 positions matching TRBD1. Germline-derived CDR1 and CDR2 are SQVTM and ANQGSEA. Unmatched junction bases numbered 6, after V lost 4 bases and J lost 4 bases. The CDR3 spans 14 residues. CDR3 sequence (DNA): TGCAGCGTTGCGCAGGGGGCTTCGGGAAACACCATATATTTT. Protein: CSVAQGASGNTIYF.

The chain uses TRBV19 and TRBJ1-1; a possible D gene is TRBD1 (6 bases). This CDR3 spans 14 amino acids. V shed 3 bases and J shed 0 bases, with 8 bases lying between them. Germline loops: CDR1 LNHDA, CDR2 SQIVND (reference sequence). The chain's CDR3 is CASSMDSVNTEAFF. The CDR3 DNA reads TGTGCCAGTAGTATGGACAGCGTGAACACTGAAGCTTTCTTT.

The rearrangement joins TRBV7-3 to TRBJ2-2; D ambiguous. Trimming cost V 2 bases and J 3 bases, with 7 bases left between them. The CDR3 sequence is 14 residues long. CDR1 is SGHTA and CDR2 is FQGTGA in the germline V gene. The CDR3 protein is CASSLRADTGELFF. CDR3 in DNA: TGTGCCAGCAGCTTACGGGCGGACACCGGGGAGCTGTTTTTT.

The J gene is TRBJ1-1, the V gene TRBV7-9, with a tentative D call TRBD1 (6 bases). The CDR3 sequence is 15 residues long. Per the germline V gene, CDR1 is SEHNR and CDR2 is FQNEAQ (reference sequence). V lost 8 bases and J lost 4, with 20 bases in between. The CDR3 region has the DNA TGTGCCAGCGTCCCAATGGGGGGAGGGGGCACTGAAGCTTTCTTT. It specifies CASVPMGGGGTEAFF.

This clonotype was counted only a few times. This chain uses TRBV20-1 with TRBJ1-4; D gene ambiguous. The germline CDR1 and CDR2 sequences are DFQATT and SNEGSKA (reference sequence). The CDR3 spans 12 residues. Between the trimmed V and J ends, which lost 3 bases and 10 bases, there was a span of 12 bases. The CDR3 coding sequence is TGCAGTGCTAGGGATAGAGTAGGAAAACTGTTTTTT. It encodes CSARDRVGKLFF.

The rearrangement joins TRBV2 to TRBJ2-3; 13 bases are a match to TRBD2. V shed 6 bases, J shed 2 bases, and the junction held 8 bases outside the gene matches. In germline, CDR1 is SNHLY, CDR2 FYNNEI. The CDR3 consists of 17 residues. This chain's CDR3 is CASSGVLAGGDTDTQYF. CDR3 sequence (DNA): TGTGCCAGCAGCGGCGTACTAGCGGGAGGGGACACAGATACGCAGTATTTT. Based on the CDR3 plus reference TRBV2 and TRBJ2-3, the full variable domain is EPEVTQTPSHQVTQMGQEVILRCVPISNHLYFYWYRQILGQKVEFLVSFYNNEISEKSEIFDDQFSVERPDGSNFTLKIRSTKLEDSAMYFCASSGVLAGGDTDTQYFGPGTRLTVL.

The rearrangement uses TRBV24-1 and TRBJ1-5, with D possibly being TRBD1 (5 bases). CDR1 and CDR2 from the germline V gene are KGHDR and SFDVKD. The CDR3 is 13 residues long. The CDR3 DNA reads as TGTGCTACCTGCCGGGGGAGCAATCAGCCCCAGCATTTT. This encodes CATCRGSNQPQHF.

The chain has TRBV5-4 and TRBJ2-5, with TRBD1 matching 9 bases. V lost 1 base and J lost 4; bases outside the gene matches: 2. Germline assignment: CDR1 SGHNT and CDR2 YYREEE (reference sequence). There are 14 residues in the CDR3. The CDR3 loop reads CASSLSDRGETQYF. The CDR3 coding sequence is TGTGCCAGCAGCTTGTCGGACAGGGGAGAGACCCAGTACTTC.

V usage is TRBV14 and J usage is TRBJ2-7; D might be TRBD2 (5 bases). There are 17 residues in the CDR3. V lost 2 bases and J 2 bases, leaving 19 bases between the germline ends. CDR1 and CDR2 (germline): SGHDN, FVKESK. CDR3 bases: TGTGCCAGCAGCCAAACCGGGGTGGCGGCCAATCCCTACGAGCAGTACTTC. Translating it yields CASSQTGVAANPYEQYF.

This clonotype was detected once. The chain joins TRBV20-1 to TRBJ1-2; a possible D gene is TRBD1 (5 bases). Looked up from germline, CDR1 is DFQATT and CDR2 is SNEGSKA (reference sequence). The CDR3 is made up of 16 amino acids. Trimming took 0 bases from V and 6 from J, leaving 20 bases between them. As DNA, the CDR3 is TGCAGTGCTAGAGACCCGGGGTTCCTCAGGGATCATGGCTACACCTTC. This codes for CSARDPGFLRDHGYTF.

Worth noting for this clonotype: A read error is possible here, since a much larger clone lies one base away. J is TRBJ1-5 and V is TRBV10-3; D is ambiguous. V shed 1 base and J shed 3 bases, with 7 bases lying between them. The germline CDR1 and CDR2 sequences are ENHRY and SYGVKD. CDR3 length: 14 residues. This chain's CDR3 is CAISEWLDNQPQHF. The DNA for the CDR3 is TGTGCCATCAGTGAGTGGTTAGACAATCAGCCCCAGCATTTT.

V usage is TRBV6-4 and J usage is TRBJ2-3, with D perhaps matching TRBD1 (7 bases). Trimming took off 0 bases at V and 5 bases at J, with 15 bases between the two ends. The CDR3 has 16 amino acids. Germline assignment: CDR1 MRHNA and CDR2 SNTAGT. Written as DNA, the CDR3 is TGTGCCAGCAGTGACTCGAGGGGGGACAGAGAAGATACGCAGTATTTT. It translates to CASSDSRGDREDTQYF.

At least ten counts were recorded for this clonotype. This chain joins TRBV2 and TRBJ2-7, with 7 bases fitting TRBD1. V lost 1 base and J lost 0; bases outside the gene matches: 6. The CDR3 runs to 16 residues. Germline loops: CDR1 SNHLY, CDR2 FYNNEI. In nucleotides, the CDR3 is TGTGCCAGCAGTGAAGGTTTCCGGGACAGCTCCTACGAGCAGTACTTC. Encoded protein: CASSEGFRDSSYEQYF.

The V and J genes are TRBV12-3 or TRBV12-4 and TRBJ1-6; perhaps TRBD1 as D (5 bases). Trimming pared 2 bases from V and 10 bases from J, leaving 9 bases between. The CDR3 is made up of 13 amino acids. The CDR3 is CASSLLRDSPLHF. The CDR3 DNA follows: TGTGCCAGCAGTTTACTTCGGGACTCACCCCTCCACTTT.

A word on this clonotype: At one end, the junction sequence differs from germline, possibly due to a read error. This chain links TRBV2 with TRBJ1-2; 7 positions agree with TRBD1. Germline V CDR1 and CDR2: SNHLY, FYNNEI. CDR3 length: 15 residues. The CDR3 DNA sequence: TGCGCCAGCAGCCAAGTAGGACAGGTGAACTATGGCTACACCTTC. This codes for CASSQVGQVNYGYTF.

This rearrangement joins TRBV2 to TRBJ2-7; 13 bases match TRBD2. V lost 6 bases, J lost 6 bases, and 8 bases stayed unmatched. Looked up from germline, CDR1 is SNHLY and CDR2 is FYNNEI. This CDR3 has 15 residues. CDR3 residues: CASRRTSGGVSEQYF. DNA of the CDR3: TGTGCCAGCAGGCGGACTAGCGGGGGTGTTAGCGAGCAGTACTTC.

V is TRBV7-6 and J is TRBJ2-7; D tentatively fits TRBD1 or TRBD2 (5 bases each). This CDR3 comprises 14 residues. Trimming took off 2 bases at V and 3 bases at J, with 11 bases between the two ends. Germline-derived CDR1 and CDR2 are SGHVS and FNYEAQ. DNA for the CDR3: TGTGCCAGCAGCTTACGGGACCTAGACTACGAGCAGTACTTC. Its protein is CASSLRDLDYEQYF.

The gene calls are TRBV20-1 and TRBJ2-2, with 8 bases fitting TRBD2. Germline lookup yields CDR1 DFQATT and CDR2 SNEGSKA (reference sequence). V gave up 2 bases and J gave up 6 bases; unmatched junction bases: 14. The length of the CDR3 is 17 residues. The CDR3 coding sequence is TGCAGTGCTAGATCTAGGAACGCGGGAGGAAGGGCCGGGGAGCTGTTTTTT. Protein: CSARSRNAGGRAGELFF.

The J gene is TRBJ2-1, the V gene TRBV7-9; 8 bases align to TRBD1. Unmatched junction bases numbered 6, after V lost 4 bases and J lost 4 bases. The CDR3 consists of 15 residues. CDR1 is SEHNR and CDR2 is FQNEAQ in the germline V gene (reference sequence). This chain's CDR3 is CASSSRQGLYNEQFF. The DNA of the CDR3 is TGTGCCAGCAGCTCCAGACAGGGGCTGTACAATGAGCAGTTCTTC.

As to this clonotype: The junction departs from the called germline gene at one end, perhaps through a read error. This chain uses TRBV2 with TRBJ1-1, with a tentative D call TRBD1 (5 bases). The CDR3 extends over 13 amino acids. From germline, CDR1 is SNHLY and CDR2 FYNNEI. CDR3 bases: TGTGCCGGCAGTTTAGACAGTAACACTGAAGCTTTCTTT. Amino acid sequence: CAGSLDSNTEAFF.

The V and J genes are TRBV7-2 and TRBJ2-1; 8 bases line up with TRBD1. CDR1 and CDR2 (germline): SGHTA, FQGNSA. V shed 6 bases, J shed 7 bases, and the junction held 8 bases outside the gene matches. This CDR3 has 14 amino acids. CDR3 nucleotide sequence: TGTGCCAGCAGGACAGGGGAGGTGGTGAATGAGCAGTTCTTC. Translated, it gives CASRTGEVVNEQFF.

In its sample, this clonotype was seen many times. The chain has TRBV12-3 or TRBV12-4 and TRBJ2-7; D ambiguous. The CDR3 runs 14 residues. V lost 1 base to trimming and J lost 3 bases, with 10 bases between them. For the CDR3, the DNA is TGTGCCAGCAGTTTAGGAGTGTCAGGCTACGAGCAGTACTTC. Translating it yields CASSLGVSGYEQYF.

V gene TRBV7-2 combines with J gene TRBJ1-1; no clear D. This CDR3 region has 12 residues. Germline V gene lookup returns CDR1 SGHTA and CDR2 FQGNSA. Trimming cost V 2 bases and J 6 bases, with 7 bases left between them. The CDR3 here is CASSLIWAEAFF. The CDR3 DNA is TGTGCCAGCAGCTTAATTTGGGCTGAAGCTTTCTTT.

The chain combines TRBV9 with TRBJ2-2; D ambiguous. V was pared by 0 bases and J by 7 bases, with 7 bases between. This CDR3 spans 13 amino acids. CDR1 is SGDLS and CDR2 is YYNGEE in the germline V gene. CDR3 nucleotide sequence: TGTGCCAGCAGCGTAGACCTAGTCGGGGAGCTGTTTTTT. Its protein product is CASSVDLVGELFF.

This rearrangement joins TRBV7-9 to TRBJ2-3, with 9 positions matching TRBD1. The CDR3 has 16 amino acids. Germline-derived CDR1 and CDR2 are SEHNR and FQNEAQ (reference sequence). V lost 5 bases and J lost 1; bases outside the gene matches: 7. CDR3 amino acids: CASSLDRGSGTDTQYF. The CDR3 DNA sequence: TGTGCCAGCAGCCTGGACAGGGGAAGCGGCACAGATACGCAGTATTTT.

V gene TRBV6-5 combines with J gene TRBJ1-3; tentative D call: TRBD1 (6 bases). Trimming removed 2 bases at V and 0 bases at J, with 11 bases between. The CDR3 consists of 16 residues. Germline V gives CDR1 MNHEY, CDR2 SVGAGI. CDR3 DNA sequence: TGTGCCAGCAGTTACGGGGGCCTCACCTCTGGAAACACCATATATTTT. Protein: CASSYGGLTSGNTIYF.

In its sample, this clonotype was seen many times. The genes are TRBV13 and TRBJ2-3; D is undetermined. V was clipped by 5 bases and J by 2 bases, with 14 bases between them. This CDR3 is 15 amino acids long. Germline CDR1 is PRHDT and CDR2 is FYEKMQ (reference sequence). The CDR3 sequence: CASSPAGRITDTQYF. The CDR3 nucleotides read TGTGCCAGCAGCCCAGCTGGCAGAATCACAGATACGCAGTATTTT.

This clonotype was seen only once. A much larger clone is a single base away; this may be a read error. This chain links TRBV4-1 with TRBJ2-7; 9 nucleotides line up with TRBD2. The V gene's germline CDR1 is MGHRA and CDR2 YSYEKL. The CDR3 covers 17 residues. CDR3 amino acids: CASSQDKAAGGSYEQHF. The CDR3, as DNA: TGCGCCAGCAGCCAAGATAAAGCAGCGGGGGGTTCCTACGAGCAGCACTTC.

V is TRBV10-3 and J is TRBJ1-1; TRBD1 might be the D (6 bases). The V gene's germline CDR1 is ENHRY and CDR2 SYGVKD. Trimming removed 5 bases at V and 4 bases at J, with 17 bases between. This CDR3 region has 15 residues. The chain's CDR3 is CAISSTTQGGTEAFF. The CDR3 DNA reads TGTGCCATCAGTTCAACAACACAGGGTGGCACTGAAGCTTTCTTT.